This T cell receptor (beta chain) was sequenced during a study of metastatic and nonmetastatic thyroid tumors. Looking at the study overall: Across peripheral blood and tumor or nodule tissue samples taken from malignant and benign thyroid patients, the repertoires were compared with one another.

Authors' processing steps: Clinicopathological groups of papillary thyroid cancer showed CDR3 differences that were used to build a distant-metastasis classifier. Via MiXCR, TCRdb re-called the PCR reads. These V and J calls are TCRdb output, not the study's own analysis. Of tens of thousands of clones in the sample, about 13% are singletons; the top ten hold around 11%. Not a single patient had been given any form of treatment at any point before undergoing thyroid surgery. This clone was observed at least ten times. There are 14 residues in the CDR3. Germline V gene sequence: CDR1 SNHLY, CDR2 FYNNEI. V shed 4 bases, J shed 8 bases, and the junction held 4 bases outside the gene matches.

This sequence joins TRBV2 and TRBJ2-1, with 11 bases matching TRBD2. The TCR sequence derives from a female donor with papillary thyroid cancer or a benign thyroid nodule (not recorded which). Some clones in this sample may be carry-over from other donors' samples. Sample: blood. DNA of the CDR3: TGTGCCAGCAGTGTGACTAGCGGGATCGATGAGCAGTTCTTC. Amino acid sequence: CASSVTSGIDEQFF. Together with reference TRBV2 and TRBJ2-1, the CDR3 gives the full variable domain: EPEVTQTPSHQVTQMGQEVILRCVPISNHLYFYWYRQILGQKVEFLVSFYNNEISEKSEIFDDQFSVERPDGSNFTLKIRSTKLEDSAMYFCASSVTSGIDEQFFGPGTRLTVL.